This T cell receptor (beta chain) was captured in a study of shared clonotypes between healthy human individuals. Sequencing used immunoSEQ multiplex PCR; TCRdb keeps in-frame clones, though not all of them. The profile shows 2 million to 2.5 million clones, 90% to 96% of them singletons. Germline V gene sequence: CDR1 KGHSH, CDR2 LQKENI. With 5 bases removed from V and 7 bases from J, the gap between germline ends came to 12 bases. There are 13 residues in the CDR3. Sample: naive CD4+ T cells sorted from blood. The subset here: CD45RA+ positively selected. This clonotype was obtained from a man aged 18 to 29 in good health. The chain employs TRBV18 and TRBJ1-5; no firm D call. In nucleotides, the CDR3 is TGTGCCAGCTCATCGACCGTCAACCAGCCCCAGCATTTT. Translating gives CASSSTVNQPQHF.